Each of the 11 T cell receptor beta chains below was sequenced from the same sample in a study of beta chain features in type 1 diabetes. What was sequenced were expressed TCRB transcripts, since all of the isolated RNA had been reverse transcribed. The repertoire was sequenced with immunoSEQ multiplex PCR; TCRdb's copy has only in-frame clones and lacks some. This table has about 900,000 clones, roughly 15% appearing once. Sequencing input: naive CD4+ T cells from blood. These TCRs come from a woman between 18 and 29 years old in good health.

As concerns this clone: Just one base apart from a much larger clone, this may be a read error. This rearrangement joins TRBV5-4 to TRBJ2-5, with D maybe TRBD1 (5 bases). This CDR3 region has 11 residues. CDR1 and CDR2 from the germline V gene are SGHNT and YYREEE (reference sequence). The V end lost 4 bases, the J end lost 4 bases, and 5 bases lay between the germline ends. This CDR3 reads CASSQGETQYF. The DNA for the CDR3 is TGTGCCAGCAGCCAGGGAGAGACCCAGTACTTC.

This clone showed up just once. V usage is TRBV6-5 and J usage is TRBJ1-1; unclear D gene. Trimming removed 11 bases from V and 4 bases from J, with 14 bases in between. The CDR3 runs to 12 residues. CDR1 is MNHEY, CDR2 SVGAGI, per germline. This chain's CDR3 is CAVVVRSTEAFF. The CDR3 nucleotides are TGTGCCGTGGTAGTTCGGAGCACTGAAGCTTTCTTT.

DNA of the CDR3: TGCGCCAGCAGCCCAGGGGGTTCTGGCGGCTACACCTTC. Protein product: CASSPGGSGGYTF. The rearrangement links TRBV5-1 to TRBJ1-2; 7 bases line up with TRBD1. CDR1 is SGHRS, CDR2 YFSETQ, per germline. After removal of 4 bases from V and 8 bases from J, the junction contained 8 bases not matched to a gene. The CDR3 extends over 13 amino acids.

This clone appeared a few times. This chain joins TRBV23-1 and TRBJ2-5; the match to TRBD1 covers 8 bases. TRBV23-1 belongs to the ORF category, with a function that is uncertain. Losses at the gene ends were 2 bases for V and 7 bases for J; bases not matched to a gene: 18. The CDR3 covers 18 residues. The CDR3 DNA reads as TGCGCCAGCAGTCAAGTGGCTCTAGACAGGGGACTTGTTTGGACCCAGTACTTC. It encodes CASSQVALDRGLVWTQYF.

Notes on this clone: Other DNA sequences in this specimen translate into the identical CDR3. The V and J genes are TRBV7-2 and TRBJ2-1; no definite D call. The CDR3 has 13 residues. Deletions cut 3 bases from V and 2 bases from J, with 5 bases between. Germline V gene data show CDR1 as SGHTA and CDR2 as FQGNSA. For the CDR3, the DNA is TGTGCCAGCAGCTTGGTTCCCTACAATGAGCAGTTCTTC. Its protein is CASSLVPYNEQFF.

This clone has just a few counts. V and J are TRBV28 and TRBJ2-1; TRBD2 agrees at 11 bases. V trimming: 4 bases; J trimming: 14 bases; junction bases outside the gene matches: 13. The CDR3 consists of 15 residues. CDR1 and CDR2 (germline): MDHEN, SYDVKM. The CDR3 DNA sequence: TGTGCCAGCAGTTCTGCCGGGACTAGCGGCGGAATGGAGTTCTTC. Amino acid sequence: CASSSAGTSGGMEFF.

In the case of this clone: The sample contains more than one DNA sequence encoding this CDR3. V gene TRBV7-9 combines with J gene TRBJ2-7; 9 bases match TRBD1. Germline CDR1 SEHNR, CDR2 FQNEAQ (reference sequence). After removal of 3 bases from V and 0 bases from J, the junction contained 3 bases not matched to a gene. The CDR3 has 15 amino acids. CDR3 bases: TGTGCCAGCAGCTTCAACAGGGGGCTCTCCTACGAGCAGTACTTC. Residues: CASSFNRGLSYEQYF.

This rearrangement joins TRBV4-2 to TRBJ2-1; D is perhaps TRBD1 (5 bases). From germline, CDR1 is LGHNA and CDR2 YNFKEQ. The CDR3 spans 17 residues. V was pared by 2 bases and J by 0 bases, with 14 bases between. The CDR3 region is CASSQHPTASSYNEQFF. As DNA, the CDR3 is TGTGCCAGCAGCCAACACCCGACAGCTAGCTCCTACAATGAGCAGTTCTTC.

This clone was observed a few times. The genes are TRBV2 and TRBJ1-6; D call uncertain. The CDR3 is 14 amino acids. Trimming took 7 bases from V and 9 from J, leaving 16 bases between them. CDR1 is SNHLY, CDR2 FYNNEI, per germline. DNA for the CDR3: TGTGCCAGCATTCTCGAGACCCGAGGTTCACCCCTCCACTTT. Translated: CASILETRGSPLHF.

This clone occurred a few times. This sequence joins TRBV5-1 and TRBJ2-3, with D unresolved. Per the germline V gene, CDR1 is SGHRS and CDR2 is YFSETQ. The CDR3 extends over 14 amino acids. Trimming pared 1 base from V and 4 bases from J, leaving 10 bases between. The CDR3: CASSLLSTPDTQYF. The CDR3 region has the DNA TGCGCCAGCAGCTTGTTATCCACGCCAGATACGCAGTATTTT.

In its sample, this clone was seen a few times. As DNA, the CDR3 is TGTGCCAGCAGCTTGGACGACAGGGGCGTTTATTTT. Its translation is CASSLDDRGVYF. This rearrangement joins TRBV5-6 to TRBJ2-3, with 8 bases lining up with TRBD1. Trimming removed 0 bases from V and 15 bases from J; junction bases left unmatched: 6. This CDR3 contains 12 residues. In germline, CDR1 is SGHDT, CDR2 YYEEEE.